This T cell receptor beta chain comes out of a study of control samples from healthy donors and cancer patients. Generated by immunoSEQ multiplex PCR, the TCRdb table keeps only in-frame clones and is missing some. The sample consists of about 150,000 clones, around 94% of them appearing once. The sample holds a few counts of this clone. This receptor was identified in a man between 60 and 75 years old with colorectal cancer. The sample comprised PBMCs.

The CDR3 region has the DNA TGTGCCAGCAGGGTGACTAGCGGGGCTAACAATGAGCAGTTCTTC. Translating gives CASRVTSGANNEQFF. The chain is built from TRBV2 and TRBJ2-1; TRBD2 agrees at 11 bases. The CDR3 covers 15 residues. CDR1 SNHLY and CDR2 FYNNEI come from the germline V gene. V was clipped by 6 bases and J by 5 bases; unmatched bases: 6.